Listed below are T cell receptor beta chains from one sample, sequenced in a study of Ad26.COV2.S vaccination and SARS-CoV-2 variants. Generated by immunoSEQ multiplex PCR, the TCRdb table keeps only in-frame clones and is missing some. The data show over 400,000 clones, over 80% seen once. This specimen consisted of peripheral blood, obtained in a trial of Ad26.COV2.S vaccine versus placebo. These receptors were obtained from a person between 18 and 65 years old who received the Ad26.COV2.S COVID-19 vaccine or a placebo. Both conserved end residues are part of each CDR3. A D gene is named only where the DNA matches it firmly. Clone size is given for some rows only: seen once, a few or many times, or a class if the clone is expanded.

j_call	clone_size	d_call	v_call	cdr3_nt	cdr3_aa
TRBJ2-1	-	TRBD2	TRBV29-1	TGCAGCGTTGGTGTCGGACTAGCAGTACCGAGTCCCTACAATGAGCAGTTCTTC	CSVGVGLAVPSPYNEQFF
TRBJ1-1	-	TRBD1	TRBV19	TGTGCCAGTAAAATACAACAGGGGATCACTGAAGCTTTCTTT	CASKIQQGITEAFF
TRBJ1-4	-	TRBD1	TRBV4-1	TGCGCCAGCAGCATTATCCGGGACAGGAAACTTGCTAATGAAAAACTGTTTTTT	CASSIIRDRKLANEKLFF
TRBJ2-5	-	-	TRBV5-1	TGCGCCAGCAGCTTGGTATCCGGGGGTAGGGAGACCCAGTACTTC	CASSLVSGGRETQYF
TRBJ2-3	-	-	TRBV2	TGTGCCAGCAGGGTGAAGTCGGGGAGCACAGATACGCAGTATTTT	CASRVKSGSTDTQYF
TRBJ1-1	-	-	TRBV18	TGTGCCAGCTCACCCTTAGAGTGGGGTGCCGCGAGCACTGAAGCTTTCTTT	CASSPLEWGAASTEAFF
TRBJ2-7	-	-	TRBV29-1	TGCAGCGTTGAGGCCGGGGGCAACGAGCAGTACTTC	CSVEAGGNEQYF
TRBJ1-2	-	-	TRBV25-1	TGTGCCAGCAGTCCACTTGCTTCCCGCTTGGGCTACACCTTC	CASSPLASRLGYTF
TRBJ1-5	-	-	TRBV7-2	TGTGCCAGCAGCGAGAGGCTATCTAGCAATCAGCCCCAGCATTTT	CASSERLSSNQPQHF
TRBJ1-5	-	-	TRBV4-3	TGCGCCAGCAGCCAATTCGAAGACCAGCCCCAGCATTTT	CASSQFEDQPQHF
TRBJ1-5	-	-	TRBV21-1	TGTGCCAGCAGCGCCCGACAGGGAGGAGTGGGCAATCAGCCCCAGCATTTT	CASSARQGGVGNQPQHF
TRBJ1-3	-	-	TRBV2	TGTGCCAGCAGGGATAGCTCTGGAAACACCATATATTTT	CASRDSSGNTIYF
TRBJ1-6	-	-	TRBV18	TGTGCCAGCTCACCAAGGACGGACTCACCCCTCCACTTT	CASSPRTDSPLHF
TRBJ2-1	-	TRBD2	TRBV10-2	TGCGCCAGCAGTGAGGTTAGCGGGGTCCTAGGAGAGCAGTTCTTC	CASSEVSGVLGEQFF
TRBJ1-6	many	-	TRBV18	TGTGCCAGCTCACCGTCGCAGAGAGATAATTCACCCCTCCACTTT	CASSPSQRDNSPLHF
TRBJ1-1	-	-	TRBV7-5	TGTGCCAGAAGCCCGCCCCCGCGGGACAGGGGGCGGGTGAACACTGAAGCTTTCTTT	CARSPPPRDRGRVNTEAFF
TRBJ2-2	-	TRBD1	TRBV6-5	TGTGCCAGCAGTTACTCGGGACAGGGGGCCACCGGGGAGCTGTTTTTT	CASSYSGQGATGELFF
TRBJ2-2	-	TRBD1	TRBV6-5	TGTGCCGGCACATACAGGGGAAACACCGGGGAGCTGTTTTTT	CAGTYRGNTGELFF
TRBJ2-7	-	-	TRBV6-2/TRBV6-3	TGTGCCAGCAGTTACTCTCCAGGGCCCTACGAGCAGTACTTC	CASSYSPGPYEQYF
TRBJ2-2	-	-	TRBV27	TGTGCCAGCAGTTTCCAGCCACTCACCGGGGAGCTGTTTTTT	CASSFQPLTGELFF
TRBJ2-2	once	-	TRBV19	TGTGCCACTGTGGGGCCACCGAACACCGGGGAGCTGTTTTTT	CATVGPPNTGELFF
TRBJ2-7	-	TRBD2	TRBV10-3	TGTGCCATCAGCCTCGGAGGAGCGGGGCGCGCACGCGAGCAGTACTTC	CAISLGGAGRAREQYF
TRBJ1-2	-	TRBD1	TRBV19	TGTGCCAGTAGTGACAGGGCAACCTATGGCTACACCTTC	CASSDRATYGYTF
TRBJ2-2	-	TRBD1	TRBV5-4	TGTGCCAGCAGCTCCCTCGGGGACAGGGATTTCCCCGGGGAGCTGTTTTTT	CASSSLGDRDFPGELFF
TRBJ2-1	once	TRBD2	TRBV18	TGTGCCAGCTCACCAGCGGGGGGGAACAATGAGCAGTTCTTC	CASSPAGGNNEQFF
TRBJ1-6	-	-	TRBV11-2	TGTGCCAGCAGCTTAGATGGCAGCACCCTCCACTTT	CASSLDGSTLHF
TRBJ2-5	-	TRBD1	TRBV6-1	TGTGCCAGCAGTGAAGGAGGGACAGGGGAGACCCAGTACTTC	CASSEGGTGETQYF